This T cell receptor beta chain was sequenced in a study of OX40 agonist ivuxolimab in advanced cancers. Study-wide results and limits: Some nonresponders likewise displayed low normalized T-cell clonal expansion.

This CDR3 contains 16 residues. Germline loops: CDR1 LNHDA, CDR2 SQIVND (reference sequence). V dropped 4 bases and J dropped 4 bases, with 16 bases sitting between them. A remark on this clone: What it binds is unknown.

TCRdb's copy holds only in-frame clones and misses some; the assay was immunoSEQ multiplex PCR. The table has around 35,000 clones, about 76% seen once; the top ten hold about 1.3%. The clonotype was recovered from an adult with an advanced solid tumor such as melanoma, head and neck, liver or kidney cancer. The specimen was CD4+ or CD8+ T cells sorted from blood, collected in a trial of the OX40 agonist ivuxolimab. The chain joins TRBV19 to TRBJ2-2; TRBD2 might be the D (5 bases). The CDR3 sequence is CASSRWPSAGTGELFF. The CDR3 nucleotides are TGTGCCAGTAGTAGGTGGCCTTCCGCGGGCACCGGGGAGCTGTTTTTT.